This T cell receptor beta chain was profiled in a study of response to subunit inactivated influenza vaccine. Study results and limitations: Each seasonal flu vaccination may recruit only limited new T cells, authors suggested.

Trimming pared 0 bases from V and 3 bases from J, leaving 9 bases between. The CDR3 runs to 14 residues. CDR1 and CDR2 from the germline V gene are DFQATT and SNEGSKA (reference sequence). This clonotype was seen many times. What it recognizes is unknown. TCRdb re-analysed the RT-PCR reads in MiXCR, keeping a single row per CDR3 protein. The table has 500,000 to 650,000 distinct CDR3 sequences, 6.5% to 8% seen once. The V and J genes are TRBV20-1 and TRBJ2-1; tentatively, D is TRBD2 (6 bases). The origin of this receptor is a man aged 45 to 75 who received an inactivated influenza vaccine. The starting material was PBMCs from blood, obtained 23 months after vaccination. This CDR3 reads CSARDGRGYNEQFF. CDR3 DNA: TGCAGTGCTAGAGATGGGCGGGGCTACAATGAGCAGTTCTTC.